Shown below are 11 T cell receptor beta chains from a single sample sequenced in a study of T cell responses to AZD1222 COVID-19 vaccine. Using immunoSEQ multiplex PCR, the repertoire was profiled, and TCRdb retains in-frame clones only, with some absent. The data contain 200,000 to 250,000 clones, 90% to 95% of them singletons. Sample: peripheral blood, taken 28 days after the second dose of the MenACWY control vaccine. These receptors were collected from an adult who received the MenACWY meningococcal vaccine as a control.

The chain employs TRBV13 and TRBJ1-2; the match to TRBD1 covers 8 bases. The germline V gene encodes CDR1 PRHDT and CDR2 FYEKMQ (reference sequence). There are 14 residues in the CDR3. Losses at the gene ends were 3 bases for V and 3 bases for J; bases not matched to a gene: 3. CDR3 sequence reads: CASSLGQADYGYTF. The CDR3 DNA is TGTGCCAGCAGCTTGGGACAGGCGGACTATGGCTACACCTTC.

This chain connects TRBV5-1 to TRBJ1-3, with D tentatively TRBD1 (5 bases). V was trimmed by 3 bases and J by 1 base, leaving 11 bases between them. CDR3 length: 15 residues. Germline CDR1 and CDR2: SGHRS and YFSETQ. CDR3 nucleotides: TGCGCCAGCAGCTGGAGTGGGGGGTCTGGAAACACCATATATTTT. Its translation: CASSWSGGSGNTIYF.

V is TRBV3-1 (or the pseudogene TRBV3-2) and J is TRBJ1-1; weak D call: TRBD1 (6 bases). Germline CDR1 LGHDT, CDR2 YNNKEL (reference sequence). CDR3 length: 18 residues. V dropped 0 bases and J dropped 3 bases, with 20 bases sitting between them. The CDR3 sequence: CASSQDILGGAGDTEAFF. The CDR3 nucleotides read TGTGCCAGCAGCCAAGATATCCTAGGGGGGGCTGGGGACACTGAAGCTTTCTTT.

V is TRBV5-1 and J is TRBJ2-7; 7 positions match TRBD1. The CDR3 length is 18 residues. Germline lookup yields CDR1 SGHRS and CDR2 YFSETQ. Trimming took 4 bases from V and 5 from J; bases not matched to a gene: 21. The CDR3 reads CASSPGRQGLGPDHEQYF. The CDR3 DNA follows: TGCGCCAGCAGCCCGGGAAGACAGGGTTTAGGTCCGGACCACGAGCAGTACTTC.

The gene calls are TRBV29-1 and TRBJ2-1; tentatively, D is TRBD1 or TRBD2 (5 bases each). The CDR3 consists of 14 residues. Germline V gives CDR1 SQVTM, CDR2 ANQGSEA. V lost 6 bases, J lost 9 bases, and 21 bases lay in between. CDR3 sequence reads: CSVPGWRDTSEQFF. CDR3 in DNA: TGCAGCGTCCCAGGGTGGAGAGATACTAGTGAGCAGTTCTTC.

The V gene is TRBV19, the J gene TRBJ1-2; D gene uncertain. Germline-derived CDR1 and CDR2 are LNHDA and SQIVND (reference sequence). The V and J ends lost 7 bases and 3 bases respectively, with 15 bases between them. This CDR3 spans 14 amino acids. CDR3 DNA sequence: TGTGCCAGTACCGTAGGACGGGGAGACTATGGCTACACCTTC. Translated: CASTVGRGDYGYTF.

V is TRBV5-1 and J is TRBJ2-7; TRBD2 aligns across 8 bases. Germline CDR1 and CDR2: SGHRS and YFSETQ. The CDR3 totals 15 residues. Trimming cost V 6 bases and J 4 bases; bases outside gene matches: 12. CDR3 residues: CASTPAPGGGYEQYF. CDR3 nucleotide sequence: TGCGCCAGCACACCGGCCCCGGGGGGGGGATACGAGCAGTACTTC.

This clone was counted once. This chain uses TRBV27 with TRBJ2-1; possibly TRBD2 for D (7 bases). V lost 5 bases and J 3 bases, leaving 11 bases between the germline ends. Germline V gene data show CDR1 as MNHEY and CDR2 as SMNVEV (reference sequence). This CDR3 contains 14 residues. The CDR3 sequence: CASSRGGIYNEQFF. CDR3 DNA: TGTGCCAGCAGTAGGGGGGGGATCTACAATGAGCAGTTCTTC.

The CDR3 region is CAISGQFNTEAFF. Here the CDR3 DNA reads TGTGCCATCAGTGGACAGTTTAACACTGAAGCTTTCTTT. The chain carries TRBV10-3 and TRBJ1-1; maybe TRBD1 (5 bases). Per the germline V gene, CDR1 is ENHRY and CDR2 is SYGVKD. CDR3 length: 13 amino acids. The germline V and J ends were trimmed by 4 bases and 2 bases, with 8 bases remaining between them.

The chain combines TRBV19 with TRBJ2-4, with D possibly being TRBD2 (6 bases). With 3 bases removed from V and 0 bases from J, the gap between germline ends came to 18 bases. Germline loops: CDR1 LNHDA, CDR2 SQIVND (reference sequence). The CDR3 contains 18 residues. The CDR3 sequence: CASSMYTGTSLAKNIQYF. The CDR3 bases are TGTGCCAGTAGTATGTATACCGGGACTTCTTTAGCCAAAAACATTCAGTACTTC.

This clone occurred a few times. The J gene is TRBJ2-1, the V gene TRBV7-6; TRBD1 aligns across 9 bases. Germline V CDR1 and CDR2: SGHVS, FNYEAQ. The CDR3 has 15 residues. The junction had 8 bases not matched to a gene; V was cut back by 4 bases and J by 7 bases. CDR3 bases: TGTGCCAGCAGCTCGTACCGGGACAGGGCAAATGAGCAGTTCTTC. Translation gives CASSSYRDRANEQFF.